The rows below give T cell receptor beta chains drawn from one sample of a study of human T cells and chemical hapten exposure. Via MiXCR, TCRdb re-called the RACE reads, giving one row per CDR3 protein. Of 150,000 to 200,000 distinct CDR3 sequences in the sample, around 30% were seen once. The sequencing used whole blood, collected in connection with sensitization to the hapten diphenylcyclopropenone (DPC). These receptors were obtained from a woman aged 25 to 39 with alopecia areata. Some clones in this sample may be carry-over from other donors' samples. CDR3s include the opening cysteine and the closing phenylalanine or tryptophan. A D gene is named only where the DNA matches it firmly. A row's size may be missing; if present it is once, few, many or a size class.

clone_size: .
v_call: TRBV3-1
j_call: TRBJ1-6
d_call: .
cdr3_nt: TGTGCCAGCAGCCAAGGGTTGGGGGCCAATTCACCCCTCCACTTT
cdr3_aa: CASSQGLGANSPLHF

clone_size: .
v_call: TRBV28
j_call: TRBJ2-7
d_call: .
cdr3_nt: TGTGCCAGCAGTTTCGAGTACGAGCAGTACTTC
cdr3_aa: CASSFEYEQYF

clone_size: few
v_call: TRBV28
j_call: TRBJ2-3
d_call: .
cdr3_nt: TGTGCCAGCAGTTCCGGCGAACTAGCCCAGACGCAGTATTTT
cdr3_aa: CASSSGELAQTQYF

clone_size: few
v_call: TRBV28
j_call: TRBJ2-1
d_call: .
cdr3_nt: TGTGCCAGCACGTTTGGGATCAGCTATGAGCAGTTCTTC
cdr3_aa: CASTFGISYEQFF

clone_size: .
v_call: TRBV29-1
j_call: TRBJ1-6
d_call: TRBD1
cdr3_nt: TGCAGCCCCCTCGGGACAGAGAATTCACCCCTCCACTTT
cdr3_aa: CSPLGTENSPLHF

clone_size: .
v_call: TRBV20-1
j_call: TRBJ2-5
d_call: TRBD2
cdr3_nt: TGCAGTGCTTTCGGACTAGCTGAAGAGGAGACCCAGTACTTC
cdr3_aa: CSAFGLAEEETQYF

clone_size: .
v_call: TRBV7-9
j_call: TRBJ1-3
d_call: .
cdr3_nt: TGTGCCAGCAAGGCACTGACTGGAAACACCATATATTTT
cdr3_aa: CASKALTGNTIYF

clone_size: .
v_call: TRBV4-1
j_call: TRBJ1-5
d_call: TRBD1
cdr3_nt: TGCGCCAGCAGCCAAGAGGGTGGACAGGGCTATCAGCCCCAGCATTTT
cdr3_aa: CASSQEGGQGYQPQHF

clone_size: .
v_call: TRBV2
j_call: TRBJ1-5
d_call: .
cdr3_nt: TGTGCCAGCAGTAATGCCGTCGGCAATCAGCCCCAGCATTTT
cdr3_aa: CASSNAVGNQPQHF

clone_size: .
v_call: TRBV29-1
j_call: TRBJ2-7
d_call: TRBD2
cdr3_nt: TGCAGCGCTGTCGTGGGCCGCGGGGGAGGAGAGCAGTACTTC
cdr3_aa: CSAVVGRGGGEQYF